This T cell receptor beta chain came from a study of cytomegalovirus exposure and HLA in healthy donors (dated by TCRdb to between 2016 and 2019). In terms of the full investigation: According to an earlier analysis of a few hundred of the donors, about 179 million T cells yielded 117 million unique TCR beta sequences and around 280 Gb of sequence data. Around 320 gigabases of sequencing data and tens of millions of unique TCR sequences were included in an early release covering 550 to 650 HLA-typed donors. Of the roughly 410 genotyped donors, 65% to 90% were placed in the genetic ancestry cluster associated with self-reported Caucasian donors. The study was designed to test whether signatures of past pathogen exposure could be identified by cataloging public T cell receptors. The T cell repertoires of several hundred subjects were profiled by immunosequencing and related to cytomegalovirus serostatus. Along with the approximately 650-subject first cohort, a separate validation cohort of around 110 different subjects was used. To predict cytomegalovirus infection status, the study combined high-throughput TCR immunosequencing, statistical association of individual TCRs with disease status, and machine learning. To study patterns of TCR occurrence, a later analysis re-analyzed previously published TCR beta repertoires from just over 650 donors and added high-resolution HLA genotyping. The later analysis used no new phenotypic data to find candidate immune exposures, relying instead on TCR beta sequences and their occurrence across donors. In an earlier analysis of 587 of the donors, high-throughput TCR beta sequencing was used to judge whether each TCR beta V gene segment behaved as functional or pseudogenic. Donor age, sex, ethnicity and CMV serostatus were collected together with the repertoire data. A later genetic analysis took genome-wide SNP genotypes for about 60% of the roughly 670 donors and used that subset as a discovery cohort. All discovery cohort repertoires had been generated using a single sequencing platform. Class I and class II HLA loci were covered by the typing at four-digit resolution. The number of typed donors differed by locus: about 620-640 for A, B, C, DRB1 and DQB1; 500 to 550 for DQA1; approximately 600 for DPA1; and about 470 for DPB1. Because of strong linkage in the cohort, roughly five DR-DQ haplotypes were treated as single units for association and clustering. Among several hundred genotyped donors of the cohort, an average of approximately 240,000 unique TCR beta nucleotide sequences was sequenced per donor, of which 15% to 20% were non-productive. The paper's findings and limits, for the study overall: In a later analysis, HLA-associated TCR beta chains showed more clonal expansion and lower generation probabilities than non-associated chains that were equally common. Broadly in line with IMGT annotations, most TCR beta V segments showed up in productive rearrangements about 87% or about 30% of the time in an earlier analysis of 587 of the donors. Most CMV-associated TCR beta chains appeared to be HLA-restricted in a later analysis, and the HLA associations seemed to be driven largely by CMV exposure. When HLA alleles, especially DR and DQ, strongly co-occurred, attributing TCR associations to individual alleles was difficult. Specific HLA alleles were associated with 15,000 to 20,000 TCR beta sequences at a false discovery rate of 0.05 in a later analysis. Some IMGT-functional V segments, including TRBV6-2 and TRBV6-3, could not be distinguished by the 87-base-pair reads and were therefore excluded. Presence/absence analyses assumed roughly uniform sequencing depth across donors, an assumption that may not hold. While some public TCRs were present in many individuals, most TCR sequences turned up only very rarely across donors. In a later analysis, TCR association rates were found to vary across HLA loci, with the most associated TCRs seen for DRB1 alleles and the fewest for HLA-C alleles. Several of the top co-occurrence clusters appeared to be linked to parvovirus B19, influenza, CMV and Epstein-Barr virus, according to a later analysis. Correlated functional status among segregating V segments might be attributable to linkage disequilibrium, but an unknown experimental factor could not be ruled out. The cohort was sequenced for TCR beta chains only, and without alpha or paired-chain data the features that could be detected were limited. Cytomegalovirus status was reported to be diagnosed by the classifier with high specificity and sensitivity in both the original and validation cohorts. Roughly 17 rarely observed V segments, including chromosome 9 orphons, were excluded from the earlier analysis of about 600 of the donors because counts were too low. A cluster of highly shared sequence variants was judged likely to represent a technical artifact of the sequencing pipeline. It was suggested by the authors that the approach could potentially be generalized to other disease states and immunological phenotypes. The study listed 150 to 200 TCR beta chains as associated with cytomegalovirus. A further reported finding was that TCR beta sequences accurately predicted the HLA-A and HLA-B alleles for most subjects in the first cohort. In vitro tests confirmed that a few of the cytomegalovirus-associated TCR beta chains recognize cytomegalovirus antigens. V-gene and J-gene trimming of TCR beta chains was associated with a missense DCLRE1C variant in a later genetic analysis, and the association was replicated in an independent cohort. Because HLA typing was missing for some donors at each locus, association tests included only the typed subset. For the cohort, immune exposure information was limited to CMV serostatus. In a later genetic analysis, fewer N-insertions in productive TCRs were reported among donors in an Asian-associated ancestry cluster than the roughly 700-donor mean.

The library was obtained by the immunoSEQ multiplex PCR assay. For the multiplex PCR, a mixture combining 60 forward primers for TCR Vbeta segments and 13 reverse primers for TCR Jbeta segments was used. The CDR3 region of rearranged TCR beta genes was amplified from genomic DNA with a multiplex PCR assay. The amplified TCR beta libraries were sequenced on the Illumina HiSeq System as 87-base-pair reads. The paper's processing steps were these. A later analysis counted about 82 million unique TCR beta chains across the roughly 700 repertoires, and 9 million to 14 million of these chains were shared by at least two donors. To remove PCR and sequencing errors, raw reads were error-corrected and collapsed into unique sequences using a nearest-neighbor algorithm that merged closely related sequences. CDR3 sequences were aligned to IMGT reference sequences to assign V, D and J gene segments. For a sequence to be retained, a match of at least six nucleotides was required to both a V gene segment and a J gene segment. A rearrangement counted as productive if the CDR3 had no stop codons and remained in frame with V and J, and every other rearrangement counted as non-productive. CDR3 was defined according to IMGT convention as the region running from the second conserved V-encoded cysteine to the conserved J-encoded phenylalanine. In an earlier analysis of 550 to 650 of the donors, sequences lacking an unambiguous match to a single V gene segment were excluded. An earlier analysis of a few hundred of the donors classified V segments as functional when productive rearrangements were above 56.7% and as segregating when the standard deviation between donors was above 5%. A statistical classification framework was built to diagnose cytomegalovirus status from the catalog of TCR beta chain sequences. In a later analysis, TCR nucleotide sequences were compared against IMGT/GENE-DB human TR gene sequences so that V and J genes could be assigned. In a later analysis, CDR3 sequences and most-parsimonious VDJ recombination scenarios were assigned using the TCRdist pipeline. A later analysis defined each TCR beta chain by its CDR3 amino acid sequence plus V-gene family, and excluded reads lacking a unique V-gene family. As a way to deal with suspected cross-contamination and a sequencing artifact, a later analysis dropped 500 to 700 nucleotide sequences that were highly shared and had low generation probability. A later analysis calculated a clonal expansion index for each public chain from normalized within-repertoire ranks of inferred template counts. In a later analysis, generation probabilities were computed using a VDJ recombination model fitted to out-of-frame rearrangements, and the results were checked against IGoR. A later analysis scored TCR-TCR, TCR-HLA and TCR-CMV co-occurrence with hypergeometric tests, applying a repertoire-size bias correction to TCR pairs. A later analysis estimated false discovery rates by permuting HLA or CMV assignments 20 times. In a later analysis, co-occurring TCRs were grouped with DBSCAN, and TCRdist sequence similarity was added when clustering was performed within HLA-allele-positive subsets. Repertoires with fewer than 30,000 or more than 120,000 public chains, plus five repertoires with anomalous nucleotide sharing, were excluded from co-occurrence clustering. As stored in TCRdb, this immuneACCESS dataset retains in-frame rearrangements with V and J assigned. A fraction of the clones does not appear; measured against another copy, unresolved V genes explain less than half of the discrepancy, and the remainder lacks a known reason. The V and J calls and clone size are taken from that table; D and trimming were inferred from the DNA. Within this sample are 150,000 to 200,000 clones, with 80% of them counted one time only. Jointly, the top ten make up 1.2% to 1.5% of the sample.

The cohort was made up of roughly 670 healthy bone marrow donors. Cohort members were all nominally healthy when sampled, although unrecorded immune exposures were likely present. The donor was CMV seropositive and was included in the group of approximately 300 seropositive cohort members. A peripheral blood sample was collected from each donor, and TCR beta sequencing was performed on peripheral blood mononuclear cells. The Qiagen DNeasy Blood Extraction Kit was used to extract genomic DNA from the blood cell samples. The CDR3 has 15 amino acids, counting the end cysteine and phenylalanine. This entry keeps only the CDR3 DNA: 45 bases, framed from base 1. Deletion took 2 bases off V and 6 bases off J, with a span of 17 bases between the germline ends. CDR1 and CDR2 (SGHRS, YFSETQ) derive from the germline V gene. Comment on this clone: The antigen it binds to is not known. Qualities for individual bases were not recorded, and no much larger clone is one base off.

This receptor chain uses TRBV5-1 and TRBJ1-2, with the D gene too uncertain to name. The sample taken for sequencing was PBMCs. The origin of this receptor is a girl aged 5 to 17 in good health and CMV-seropositive. The sequenced DNA: TGCGCCAGCAGCTTTAGGATAGCGGCGGGTGATGGCTACACCTTC. It codes for CASSFRIAAGDGYTF.